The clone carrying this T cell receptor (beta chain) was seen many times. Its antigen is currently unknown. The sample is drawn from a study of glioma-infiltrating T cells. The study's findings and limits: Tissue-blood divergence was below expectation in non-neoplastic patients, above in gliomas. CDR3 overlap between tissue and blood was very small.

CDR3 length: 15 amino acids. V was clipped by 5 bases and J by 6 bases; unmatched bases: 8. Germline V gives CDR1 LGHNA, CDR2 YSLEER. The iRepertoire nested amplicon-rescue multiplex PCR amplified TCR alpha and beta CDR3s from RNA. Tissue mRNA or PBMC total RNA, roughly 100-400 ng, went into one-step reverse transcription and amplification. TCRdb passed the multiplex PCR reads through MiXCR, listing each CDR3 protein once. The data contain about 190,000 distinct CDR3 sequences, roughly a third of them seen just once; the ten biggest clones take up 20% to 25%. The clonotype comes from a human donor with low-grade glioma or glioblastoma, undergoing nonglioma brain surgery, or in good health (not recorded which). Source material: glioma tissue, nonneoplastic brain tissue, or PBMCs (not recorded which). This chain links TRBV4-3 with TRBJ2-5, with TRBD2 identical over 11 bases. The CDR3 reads CASSTTSGSGQTQYF. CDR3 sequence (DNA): TGCGCCAGCAGCACAACTAGCGGGAGTGGACAGACCCAGTACTTC.